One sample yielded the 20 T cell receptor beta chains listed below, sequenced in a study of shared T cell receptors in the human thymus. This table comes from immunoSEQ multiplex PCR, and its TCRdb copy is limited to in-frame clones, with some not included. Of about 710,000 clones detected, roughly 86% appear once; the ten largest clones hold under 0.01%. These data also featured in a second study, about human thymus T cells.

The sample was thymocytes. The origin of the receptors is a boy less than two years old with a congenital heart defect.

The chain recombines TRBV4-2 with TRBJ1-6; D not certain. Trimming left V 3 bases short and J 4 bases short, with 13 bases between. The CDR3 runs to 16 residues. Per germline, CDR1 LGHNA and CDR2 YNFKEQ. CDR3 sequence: CASSQGVWDYNSPLHF. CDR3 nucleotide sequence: TGTGCCAGCAGCCAGGGAGTATGGGATTATAATTCACCCCTCCACTTT.

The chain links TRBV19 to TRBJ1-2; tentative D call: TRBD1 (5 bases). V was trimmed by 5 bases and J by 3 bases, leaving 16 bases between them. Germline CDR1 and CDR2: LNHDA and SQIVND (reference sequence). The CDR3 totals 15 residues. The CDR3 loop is CASSPHVTDYYGYTF. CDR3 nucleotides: TGTGCCAGTAGTCCCCACGTGACAGACTACTATGGCTACACCTTC.

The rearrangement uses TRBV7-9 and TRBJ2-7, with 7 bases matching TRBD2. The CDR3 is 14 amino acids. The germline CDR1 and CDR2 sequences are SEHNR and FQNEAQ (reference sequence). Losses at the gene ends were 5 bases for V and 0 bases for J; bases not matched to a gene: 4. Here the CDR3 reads CASSQGGSSYEQYF. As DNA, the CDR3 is TGTGCCAGCAGCCAGGGAGGGAGCTCCTACGAGCAGTACTTC.

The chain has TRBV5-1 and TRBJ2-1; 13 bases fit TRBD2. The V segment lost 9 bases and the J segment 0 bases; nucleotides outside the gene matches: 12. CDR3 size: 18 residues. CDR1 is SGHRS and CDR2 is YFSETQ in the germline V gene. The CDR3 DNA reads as TGCGCCACCCGGTTACTACTAGCGGGGGGGCCCTCCTACAATGAGCAGTTCTTC. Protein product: CATRLLLAGGPSYNEQFF.

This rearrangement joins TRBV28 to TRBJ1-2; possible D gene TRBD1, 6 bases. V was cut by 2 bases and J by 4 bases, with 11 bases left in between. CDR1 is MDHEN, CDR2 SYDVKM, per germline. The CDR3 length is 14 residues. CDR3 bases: TGTGCCAGCAGTTTACCAGGGGAGGGCTATGGCTACACCTTC. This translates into CASSLPGEGYGYTF.

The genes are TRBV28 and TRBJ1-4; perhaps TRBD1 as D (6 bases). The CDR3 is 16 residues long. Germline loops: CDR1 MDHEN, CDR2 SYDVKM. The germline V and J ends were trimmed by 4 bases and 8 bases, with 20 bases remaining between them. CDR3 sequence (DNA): TGTGCCAGCAGTTCAGGCCGCAGGGGTTTAGTAGAAAAACTGTTTTTT. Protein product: CASSSGRRGLVEKLFF.

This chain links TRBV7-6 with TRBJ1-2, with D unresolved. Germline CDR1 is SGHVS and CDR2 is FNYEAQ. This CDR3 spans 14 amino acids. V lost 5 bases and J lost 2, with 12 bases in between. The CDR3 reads CASSPRTGNYGYTF. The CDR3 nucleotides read TGTGCCAGCAGCCCCCGGACGGGGAACTATGGCTACACCTTC.

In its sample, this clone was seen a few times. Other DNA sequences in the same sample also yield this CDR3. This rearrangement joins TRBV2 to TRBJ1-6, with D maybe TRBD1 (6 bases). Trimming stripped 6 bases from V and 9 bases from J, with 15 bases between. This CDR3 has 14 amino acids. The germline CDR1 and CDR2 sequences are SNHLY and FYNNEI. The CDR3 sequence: CASRGGGGGSPLHF. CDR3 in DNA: TGTGCCAGCAGAGGGGGGGGAGGGGGTTCACCCCTCCACTTT.

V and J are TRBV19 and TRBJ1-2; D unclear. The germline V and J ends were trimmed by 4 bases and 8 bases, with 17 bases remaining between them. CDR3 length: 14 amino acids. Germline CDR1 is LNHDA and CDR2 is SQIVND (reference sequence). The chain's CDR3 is CASSNRTEGQGYTF. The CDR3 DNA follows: TGTGCCAGTAGTAATCGGACGGAGGGTCAAGGCTACACCTTC.

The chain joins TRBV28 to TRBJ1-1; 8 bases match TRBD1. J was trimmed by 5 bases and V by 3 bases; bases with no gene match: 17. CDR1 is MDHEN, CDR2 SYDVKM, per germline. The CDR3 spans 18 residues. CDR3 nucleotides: TGTGCCAGCAGTTTGGGCCATAAGCTGGACAGGGAGGATACTGAAGCTTTCTTT. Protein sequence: CASSLGHKLDREDTEAFF.

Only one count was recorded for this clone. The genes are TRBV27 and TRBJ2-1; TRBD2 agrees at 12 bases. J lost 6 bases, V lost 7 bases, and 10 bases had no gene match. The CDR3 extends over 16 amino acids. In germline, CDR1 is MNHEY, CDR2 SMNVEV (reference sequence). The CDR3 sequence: CASKTLTSGRLNEQFF. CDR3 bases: TGTGCCAGCAAGACATTGACTAGCGGGAGACTCAATGAGCAGTTCTTC.

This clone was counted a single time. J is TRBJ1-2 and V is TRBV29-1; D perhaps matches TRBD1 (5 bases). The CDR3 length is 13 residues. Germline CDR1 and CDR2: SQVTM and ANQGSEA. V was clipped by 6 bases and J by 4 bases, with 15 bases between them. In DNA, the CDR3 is TGCAGCGTGACACCCAGGGAAGGCTATGGCTACACCTTC. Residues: CSVTPREGYGYTF.

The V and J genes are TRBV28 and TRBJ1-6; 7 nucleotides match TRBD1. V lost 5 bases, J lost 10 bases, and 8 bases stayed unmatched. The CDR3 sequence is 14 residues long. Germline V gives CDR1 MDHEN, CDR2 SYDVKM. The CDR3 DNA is TGTGCCAGCAGTCGACAGGGCTTAGAATCACCCCTCCACTTT. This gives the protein CASSRQGLESPLHF.

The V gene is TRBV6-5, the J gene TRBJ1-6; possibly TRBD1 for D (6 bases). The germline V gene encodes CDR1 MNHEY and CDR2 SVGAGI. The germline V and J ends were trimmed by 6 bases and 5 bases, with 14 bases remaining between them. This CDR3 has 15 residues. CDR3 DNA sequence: TGTGCCAGCAGACTTAGGACAGAGAATAATTCACCCCTCCACTTT. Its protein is CASRLRTENNSPLHF.

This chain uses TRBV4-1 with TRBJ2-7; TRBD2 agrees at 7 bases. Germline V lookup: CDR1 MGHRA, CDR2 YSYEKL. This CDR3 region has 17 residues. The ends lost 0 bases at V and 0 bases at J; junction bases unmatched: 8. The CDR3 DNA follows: TGCGCCAGCAGCCAAGATCGAGCGGGGATAAGCTCCTACGAGCAGTACTTC. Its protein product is CASSQDRAGISSYEQYF.

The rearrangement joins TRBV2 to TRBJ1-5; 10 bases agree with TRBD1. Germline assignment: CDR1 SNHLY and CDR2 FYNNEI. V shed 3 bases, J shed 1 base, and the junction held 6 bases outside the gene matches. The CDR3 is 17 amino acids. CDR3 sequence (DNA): TGTGCCAGCAGTGATCTTGGGACAGGGGAGAGCAATCAGCCCCAGCATTTT. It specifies CASSDLGTGESNQPQHF.

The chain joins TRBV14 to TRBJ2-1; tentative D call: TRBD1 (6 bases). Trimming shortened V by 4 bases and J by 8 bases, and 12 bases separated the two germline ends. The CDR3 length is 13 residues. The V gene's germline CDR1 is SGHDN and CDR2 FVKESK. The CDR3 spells CASSPHSGDEQFF. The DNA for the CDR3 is TGTGCCAGCAGCCCACATTCAGGGGATGAGCAGTTCTTC.

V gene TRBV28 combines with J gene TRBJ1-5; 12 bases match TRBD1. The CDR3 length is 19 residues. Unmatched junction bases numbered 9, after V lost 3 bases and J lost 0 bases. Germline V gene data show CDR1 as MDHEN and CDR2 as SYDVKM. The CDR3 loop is CASSFFGDRGRYSNQPQHF. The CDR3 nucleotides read TGTGCCAGCAGTTTTTTTGGGGACAGGGGGCGCTATAGCAATCAGCCCCAGCATTTT.

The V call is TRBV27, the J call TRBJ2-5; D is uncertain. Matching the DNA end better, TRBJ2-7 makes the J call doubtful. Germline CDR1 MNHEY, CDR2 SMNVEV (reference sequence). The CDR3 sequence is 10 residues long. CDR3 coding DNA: TGTGCCAGCAGTCCCTACGAGCAGTACTTC. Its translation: CASSPYEQYF.

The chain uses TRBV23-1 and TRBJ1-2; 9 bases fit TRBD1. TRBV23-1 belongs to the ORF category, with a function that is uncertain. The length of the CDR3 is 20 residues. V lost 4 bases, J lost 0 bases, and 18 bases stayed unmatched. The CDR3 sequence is CASSLKRRFGTGTPNYGYTF. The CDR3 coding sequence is TGCGCCAGCAGTCTCAAAAGGCGGTTCGGGACAGGGACCCCTAACTATGGCTACACCTTC.